Shown below are 9 T cell receptor beta chains from a single sample sequenced in a study of T cell repertoires in urothelial bladder cancer (dated by TCRdb to the late 2010s). Libraries were made using the immunoSEQ multiplex PCR assay. TCRdb carries this immuneACCESS record with in-frame sequences only. Its versions omit some clonotypes, under half of them owing to an unresolved V gene in the studies checked, with the rest unexplained. The sample table shows about 13,000 clones, and roughly 65% are seen once. 8% to 9% of the sample lies in the top ten. Material: tumor-infiltrating cells from bladder cancer. The receptor source for this set is a human donor with urothelial carcinoma.

The chain recombines TRBV6-1 with TRBJ1-6, with 9 bases aligning to TRBD1. V shed 4 bases and J 0 bases; nucleotides not matched to a gene: 4. Looked up from germline, CDR1 is MNHNS and CDR2 is SASEGT. The CDR3 length is 17 residues. CDR3 region: CASSVQGAISYNSPLHF. CDR3 DNA: TGTGCCAGCAGTGTACAGGGGGCCATCTCCTATAATTCACCCCTCCACTTT.

The J gene is TRBJ1-4, the V gene TRBV19; maybe TRBD1 (5 bases). V was clipped by 5 bases and J by 6 bases, with 16 bases between them. This CDR3 region has 15 residues. Germline-derived CDR1 and CDR2 are LNHDA and SQIVND (reference sequence). The CDR3 DNA sequence: TGTGCCAGTAGTCCCATAGAGGCGGGGGATGAAAAACTGTTTTTT. Its translation is CASSPIEAGDEKLFF.

The J gene is TRBJ2-7, the V gene TRBV11-3, with D possibly TRBD2 on 6 matching bases. Germline assignment: CDR1 SGHNT and CDR2 YENEEA. Trimming removed 5 bases from V and 7 bases from J, with 21 bases in between. This CDR3 has 15 amino acids. DNA of the CDR3: TGTGCCAGCAGCGTTATGCTTGGAGGGGTCCATGAGCAGTACTTC. It yields the protein CASSVMLGGVHEQYF.

The chain recombines TRBV7-9 with TRBJ2-3; the match to TRBD2 covers 10 bases. The CDR3 covers 14 residues. J was trimmed by 3 bases and V by 8 bases; bases with no gene match: 5. Germline V gene data show CDR1 as SEHNR and CDR2 as FQNEAQ (reference sequence). As DNA, the CDR3 is TGTGCCAGCGGGGGGGGACTAGCGACAGATACGCAGTATTTT. Residues: CASGGGLATDTQYF.

This clone was picked up a small number of times. This chain uses TRBV5-1 with TRBJ2-3, with 14 positions matching TRBD2. Germline V gene lookup returns CDR1 SGHRS and CDR2 YFSETQ. V trimming: 4 bases; J trimming: 5 bases; junction bases outside the gene matches: 6. The CDR3 extends over 16 amino acids. The CDR3 DNA reads TGCGCCAGCAGCCAGACTAGCGGGGGGGCCGGAGATACGCAGTATTTT. Translated, it gives CASSQTSGGAGDTQYF.

This chain connects TRBV5-1 to TRBJ2-5; D unresolved. Germline values: CDR1 SGHRS, CDR2 YFSETQ. CDR3 length: 13 residues. Trimming removed 1 base from V and 3 bases from J, with 7 bases in between. The CDR3 region has the DNA TGCGCCAGCAGCTTGAGATGGGAAGAGACCCAGTACTTC. Translating it yields CASSLRWEETQYF.

This rearrangement joins TRBV2 to TRBJ1-1; D unresolved. Per germline, CDR1 SNHLY and CDR2 FYNNEI. The CDR3 has 15 residues. V lost 7 bases, J lost 1 base, and 16 bases lay in between. The CDR3 region has the DNA TGTGCCAGCACCCTCATAAGGGAGGGGAACACTGAAGCTTTCTTT. This codes for CASTLIREGNTEAFF.

The V call is TRBV6-5, the J call TRBJ1-6; a weak D match, TRBD1 (6 bases). CDR3 size: 14 residues. Germline assignment: CDR1 MNHEY and CDR2 SVGAGI. The V end was cut by 10 bases, the J end by 8 bases, with 18 bases between. DNA for the CDR3: TGTGCCATCGGGGGGCAGGGCCGGGATTCACCCCTCCACTTT. This codes for CAIGGQGRDSPLHF.

The J gene is TRBJ2-7, the V gene TRBV6-6; D assignment may be TRBD1 or TRBD2 (5 bases each). Trimming took off 4 bases at V and 7 bases at J, with 11 bases between the two ends. Germline CDR1 is MNHNY and CDR2 is SVGAGI (reference sequence). This CDR3 comprises 12 residues. CDR3 amino acids: CASSSRDGEQYV. The CDR3, as DNA: TGTGCCAGCAGTTCCCGGGACGGTGAGCAGTACGTC.